This T cell receptor (beta chain) was sequenced in a study of T cell changes during pregnancy in multiple sclerosis (dated by TCRdb to about 2019). For context, the study as a whole: The study examined how the T cell repertoire changed over the course of pregnancy in women with multiple sclerosis.

On this clone itself: Its cognate antigen has yet to be identified. No base quality values were provided; no much bigger clone lies one nucleotide off.

The receptor library was made with the immunoSEQ multiplex PCR assay. In its TCRdb copy, this immuneACCESS table keeps in-frame sequences only and misses some clones. Where compared with another copy, unresolved V genes explain less than half of these, and the others have no known cause. This sample holds roughly 99,000 clones; about 91% were observed only once. The ten most abundant clones make up approximately 2.2% of the sample. Cut back by 4 bases and 8 bases, the V and J ends lie 16 bases apart. The CDR3 sequence holds 14 residues, the cysteine and phenylalanine included. Of all the DNA, just the CDR3 is kept, 42 bases in frame from base 1. Reading the germline V gene gives CDR1 SGHDT and CDR2 YYEEEE.

Recombination joined TRBV5-6 with TRBJ2-1; the D gene assignment is ambiguous. The specimen was peripheral blood, collected after pregnancy. This sequence originates from a female donor in good health, enrolled as a control in a pregnancy study. The nucleotide sequence is TGTGCCAGCAGCCTCGGTGTAGCAAGTCATGAGCAGTTCTTC. This is translated as CASSLGVASHEQFF.